This passage covers 28 T cell receptor beta chains from one sample sequenced in a study of post-analysis software for immune sequencing data. General study points: The five TRBV segments detected at higher frequency in patients than in controls included TRBV5-6, TRBV5-1 and TRBV20-1.

Unique molecular identifiers tagged the TCR beta cDNA libraries. TCRdb re-analysed the PCR reads in MiXCR, keeping a single row per CDR3 protein. The sample has some 690,000 distinct CDR3 sequences; 55% to 60% are singletons. Their specific antigens are unknown. Sequenced sample: blood. The receptors shown here come from a girl aged 2 to 10 with multiple sclerosis.

This clonotype was recorded a few times. The CDR3 is CASSSSQATPLKYGYTF. The CDR3 nucleotides read TGTGCCAGCAGCTCCTCACAGGCTACGCCTCTTAAATATGGCTACACCTTC. The gene calls are TRBV7-9 and TRBJ1-2; possibly TRBD1 for D (5 bases). The CDR3 contains 17 residues. The germline V gene encodes CDR1 SEHNR and CDR2 FQNEAQ (reference sequence). V lost 4 bases and J lost 5, with 23 bases in between.

This clonotype was picked up a small number of times. The CDR3 bases are TGCGCCAGCAGCTCTTTGGGCGCTTTCACCTACGAGCAGTACTTC. Translating it yields CASSSLGAFTYEQYF. The chain is built from TRBV5-1 and TRBJ2-7; D uncertain. The CDR3 sequence is 15 residues long. V lost 3 bases, J lost 2 bases, and 15 bases lay in between. Germline values: CDR1 SGHRS, CDR2 YFSETQ. The whole variable domain, filled in from reference TRBV5-1 and TRBJ2-7, reads KAGVTQTPRYLIKTRGQQVTLSCSPISGHRSVSWYQQTPGQGLQFLFEYFSETQRNKGNFPGRFSGRQFSNSRSEMNVSTLELGDSALYLCASSSLGAFTYEQYFGPGTRLTVT.

The chain uses TRBV29-1 and TRBJ2-3; 10 positions agree with TRBD2. Trimming at V came to 0 bases and at J to 1 base, leaving 13 bases not matched to a gene. Germline loops: CDR1 SQVTM, CDR2 ANQGSEA. The CDR3 loop spans 19 amino acids. CDR3 sequence (DNA): TGCAGCGTTGAAGAAGACGTAGCGGGGGGCCGAAGGGGCACAGATACGCAGTATTTT. Protein product: CSVEEDVAGGRRGTDTQYF.

The chain recombines TRBV10-3 with TRBJ2-1; weak D call: TRBD2 (6 bases). The CDR3 totals 14 residues. The germline V gene encodes CDR1 ENHRY and CDR2 SYGVKD. V was trimmed by 4 bases and J by 6 bases, leaving 13 bases between them. The CDR3 sequence: CAISAPGLSNEQFF. The CDR3 DNA reads as TGTGCCATCAGTGCCCCGGGACTTAGCAATGAGCAGTTCTTC.

The chain is built from TRBV11-2 and TRBJ2-5; the D gene is possibly TRBD2 (6 bases). Per the germline V gene, CDR1 is SGHAT and CDR2 is FQNNGV. There are 18 residues in the CDR3. V lost 5 bases to trimming and J lost 7 bases, with 29 bases between them. The CDR3 DNA reads as TGTGCCAGCAGCCCTCGCTGGGGGAGACGGGAGATGTTTGGGACCCAGTACTTC. Amino acid sequence: CASSPRWGRREMFGTQYF. The whole variable domain, remainder taken from reference TRBV11-2 and TRBJ2-5, is EAGVAQSPRYKIIEKRQSVAFWCNPISGHATLYWYQQILGQGPKLLIQFQNNGVVDDSQLPKDRFSAERLKGVDSTLKIQPAKLEDSAVYLCASSPRWGRREMFGTQYFGPGTRLLVL.

This clonotype was counted only a few times. V usage is TRBV10-3 and J usage is TRBJ2-5, with D tentatively TRBD1 or TRBD2 (6 bases each). The CDR3 has 15 amino acids. V gave up 3 bases and J gave up 1 base, with 12 bases separating them. The germline CDR1 and CDR2 sequences are ENHRY and SYGVKD. Here the CDR3 DNA reads TGTGCCATCAGTGACGGGGGCGACCGCCAAGAGACCCAGTACTTC. Its translation is CAISDGGDRQETQYF.

The chain employs TRBV29-1 and TRBJ2-7; 9 bases are a match to TRBD1. Trimming at V came to 6 bases and at J to 6 bases, leaving 12 bases not matched to a gene. The CDR3 loop spans 14 amino acids. Germline V gene sequence: CDR1 SQVTM, CDR2 ANQGSEA. CDR3 sequence reads: CSVTGQGEGIEQYF. CDR3 DNA: TGCAGCGTCACGGGACAGGGTGAGGGTATCGAGCAGTACTTC.

The V gene is TRBV12-3 or TRBV12-4, the J gene TRBJ2-4; TRBD1 matches at 7 bases. The CDR3 runs 16 residues. The trim removed 5 bases at V and 0 bases at J, leaving 7 bases unmatched. CDR3 nucleotides: TGTGCCAGCAGTACACGGGACAGCCCAGCCAAAAACATTCAGTACTTC. Translating gives CASSTRDSPAKNIQYF.

The gene calls are TRBV10-2 and TRBJ2-7; D is ambiguous. Germline V gives CDR1 WSHSY, CDR2 SAAADI. The CDR3 has 14 amino acids. Trimming pared 0 bases from V and 3 bases from J, leaving 9 bases between. In DNA, the CDR3 is TGCGCCAGCAGTGAGTCAAAAGTCCTCTACGAGCAGTACTTC. Protein: CASSESKVLYEQYF.

This clonotype was seen only once. The chain has TRBV10-3 and TRBJ2-1; 8 bases are a match to TRBD1. CDR3 size: 13 residues. Unmatched junction bases numbered 6, after V lost 4 bases and J lost 10 bases. From germline, CDR1 is ENHRY and CDR2 SYGVKD. DNA of the CDR3: TGTGCCATCAGTGGGACAGGGAAGGGCGAGCAGTTCTTC. Its protein product is CAISGTGKGEQFF.

This clonotype showed up just a few times. The chain joins TRBV6-6 to TRBJ1-6; D remains ambiguous. V lost 4 bases and J 14 bases, leaving 15 bases between the germline ends. In germline, CDR1 is MNHNY, CDR2 SVGAGI (reference sequence). The CDR3 has 13 amino acids. The CDR3 here is CASSSRGGSSLHF. The CDR3 DNA reads as TGTGCCAGCAGTTCCCGGGGTGGGTCCTCCCTCCACTTT.

There are a few counts of this clonotype. V usage is TRBV20-1 and J usage is TRBJ2-2; 11 bases agree with TRBD1. The length of the CDR3 is 14 residues. The J segment lost 5 bases and the V segment lost 5 bases, leaving 4 bases of the junction unmatched. The V gene's germline CDR1 is DFQATT and CDR2 SNEGSKA (reference sequence). The DNA of the CDR3 is TGCAGTGCTCTGGGGACAGGGGGTACCGGGGAGCTGTTTTTT. This translates into CSALGTGGTGELFF.

This chain connects TRBV10-3 to TRBJ2-7; 7 nucleotides align to TRBD2. The J call may be in error: the DNA end matches TRBJ2-5 better. There are 12 residues in the CDR3. Looked up from germline, CDR1 is ENHRY and CDR2 is SYGVKD. Written as DNA, the CDR3 is TGTGCCATCAACCAGGGAGGGGAGACCCAGTACTTC. Translating it yields CAINQGGETQYF.

The rearrangement links TRBV6-4 to TRBJ2-1; tentatively, D is TRBD2 (5 bases). The V end was cut by 3 bases, the J end by 6 bases, with 9 bases between. The CDR3 covers 13 residues. Per germline, CDR1 MRHNA and CDR2 SNTAGT. The DNA of the CDR3 is TGTGCCAGCAGTGATGGGAGTCCCAATGAGCAGTTCTTC. Translation: CASSDGSPNEQFF.

The gene calls are TRBV6-2 or TRBV6-3 and TRBJ2-3; perhaps TRBD1 as D (5 bases). Germline V gives CDR1 MNHEY, CDR2 SVGEGT. Trimming took 5 bases from V and 2 from J, leaving 14 bases between them. This CDR3 is 15 amino acids long. The CDR3 region is CASSHRGRYTDTQYF. CDR3 nucleotides: TGTGCCAGCAGTCATAGGGGCCGGTACACAGATACGCAGTATTTT.

V and J are TRBV6-6 and TRBJ2-5; 8 nucleotides align to TRBD2. The DNA end lines up better with TRBJ2-7; the J call may be wrong. CDR1 is MNHNY, CDR2 SVGAGI, per germline (reference sequence). This CDR3 spans 15 amino acids. CDR3 DNA: TGTGCCAGTCGGCTAGCGGGCGCGTTGGGCTACGAGCAGTACTTC. Protein: CASRLAGALGYEQYF.

V is TRBV7-2 and J is TRBJ2-3, with 8 nucleotides matching TRBD2. The germline gives CDR1 SGHTA, CDR2 FQGNSA. The CDR3 extends over 19 amino acids. J gave up 3 bases and V 1 base, and 15 bases lay outside the gene matches. CDR3 sequence reads: CASSLGPLVSGRQTDTQYF. The CDR3 DNA follows: TGTGCCAGCAGCTTAGGGCCCCTGGTGAGCGGGAGACAGACAGATACGCAGTATTTT.

This clonotype appeared a single time. V gene TRBV3-1 combines with J gene TRBJ2-6; D remains unclear. CDR1 and CDR2 from the germline V gene are LGHDT and YNNKEL (reference sequence). V was pared by 0 bases and J by 0 bases, with 6 bases between. This CDR3 is built from 16 residues. CDR3 nucleotides: TGTGCCAGCAGCCAAGATAAGAACTCTGGGGCCAACGTCCTGACTTTC. Translated, it gives CASSQDKNSGANVLTF.

V is TRBV7-2 and J is TRBJ2-7; TRBD1 matches at 7 bases. CDR3 length equals 16 residues. Germline CDR1 reads SGHTA; CDR2 reads FQGNSA. With V trimmed by 5 bases and J by 3 bases, 13 bases remained unmatched. DNA for the CDR3: TGTGCCAGCAGCCCGGATGCCGGGACAGCGAACTACGAGCAGTACTTC. Residues: CASSPDAGTANYEQYF. The variable domain in full, with the rest retrieved from reference TRBV7-2 and TRBJ2-7, is GAGVSQSPSNKVTEKGKDVELRCDPISGHTALYWYRQSLGQGLEFLIYFQGNSAPDKSGLPSDRFSAERTGGSVSTLTIQRTQQEDSAVYLCASSPDAGTANYEQYFGPGTRLTVT.

This clonotype was recorded a few times. The chain combines TRBV6-5 with TRBJ2-3; D is perhaps TRBD1 (7 bases). Germline V CDR1 and CDR2: MNHEY, SVGAGI. The CDR3 length is 14 residues. Trimming removed 6 bases at V and 1 base at J, with 11 bases between. The CDR3 sequence: CASSRRGGTDTQYF. The CDR3, as DNA: TGTGCCAGCAGCCGCAGGGGGGGCACAGATACGCAGTATTTT.

The chain uses TRBV5-6 and TRBJ2-1, with 8 bases lining up with TRBD2. V dropped 9 bases and J dropped 7; count of bases not matched to a gene: 15. Per germline, CDR1 SGHDT and CDR2 YYEEEE. This CDR3 has 15 residues. CDR3 in amino acids: CATWKSGSLRNEQFF. CDR3 DNA sequence: TGTGCCACCTGGAAGAGCGGGAGTCTTAGGAATGAGCAGTTCTTC.

This chain joins TRBV20-1 and TRBJ2-1; D may match TRBD1 or TRBD2 (5 bases each). Germline V lookup: CDR1 DFQATT, CDR2 SNEGSKA (reference sequence). V dropped 0 bases and J dropped 1 base, with 16 bases sitting between them. This CDR3 spans 17 amino acids. CDR3 nucleotides: TGCAGTGCTAGAGATGGCCGGGGCTCATCTTCCTACAATGAGCAGTTCTTC. Protein sequence: CSARDGRGSSSYNEQFF.

The V gene is TRBV5-1, the J gene TRBJ2-3; 8 nucleotides line up with TRBD1. CDR3 length: 17 residues. Germline V lookup: CDR1 SGHRS, CDR2 YFSETQ. V lost 0 bases to trimming and J lost 3 bases; unmatched junction nucleotides: 9. As DNA, the CDR3 is TGCGCCAGCAGCTTGGAAGGGGGACAGGTGTGGACAGATACGCAGTATTTT. Translating gives CASSLEGGQVWTDTQYF. The whole variable domain, filled in from reference TRBV5-1 and TRBJ2-3, reads KAGVTQTPRYLIKTRGQQVTLSCSPISGHRSVSWYQQTPGQGLQFLFEYFSETQRNKGNFPGRFSGRQFSNSRSEMNVSTLELGDSALYLCASSLEGGQVWTDTQYFGPGTRLTVL.

The chain links TRBV6-2 or TRBV6-3 to TRBJ1-5; a weak D match, TRBD1 (5 bases). The CDR3 runs to 16 residues. V lost 6 bases, J lost 7 bases, and 22 bases lay in between. Germline lookup yields CDR1 MNHEY and CDR2 SVGEGT. The CDR3 nucleotides are TGTGCCAGCAGCCGACCCGGATCGGGGCCACGACAGCCCCAGCATTTT. Translation gives CASSRPGSGPRQPQHF.

The table lists this clonotype with a few counts. The genes are TRBV29-1 and TRBJ2-1, with TRBD2 matching 8 bases. CDR3 size: 15 residues. CDR1 SQVTM and CDR2 ANQGSEA come from the germline V gene. J lost 3 bases, V lost 1 base, and 5 bases had no gene match. The CDR3 DNA follows: TGCAGCGTTGAAGTTGCCGCGGGGGGCTACAATGAGCAGTTCTTC. The encoded protein is CSVEVAAGGYNEQFF.

This chain connects TRBV12-3 or TRBV12-4 to TRBJ1-1, with TRBD1 matching 9 bases. The CDR3 has 15 amino acids. With V trimmed by 5 bases and J by 5 bases, 9 bases remained unmatched. CDR3 residues: CASSATTGGGTEAFF. The CDR3, as DNA: TGTGCCAGCAGTGCCACGACAGGGGGTGGGACTGAAGCTTTCTTT.

About this clonotype: As the CDR3 is not closed by the conserved phenylalanine or tryptophan, this likely results from a read error. V usage is TRBV12-3 or TRBV12-4 and J usage is TRBJ2-3; TRBD2 aligns across 10 bases. The trim removed 5 bases at V and 4 bases at J, leaving 6 bases unmatched. This CDR3 spans 15 amino acids. The CDR3: CASSRGLAGADTQYS. The CDR3 coding sequence is TGTGCCAGCAGTCGGGGCCTAGCGGGAGCAGATACGCAGTATTCT.

This clonotype was recorded a few times. The chain links TRBV11-3 to TRBJ2-4; D is possibly TRBD1 (6 bases). TRBJ2-7 explains the end of the DNA better; the J call may be wrong. This CDR3 has 13 amino acids. Looked up from germline, CDR1 is SGHNT and CDR2 is YENEEA. This chain's CDR3 is CASSRTETYEQYF. CDR3 coding DNA: TGTGCCAGCAGCAGGACAGAAACTTACGAGCAGTACTTC.